This TCR beta chain was retrieved from a study of metastatic and nonmetastatic thyroid tumors. For the study at large: Malignant thyroid and benign thyroid patients provided blood and tumor or nodule tissue whose repertoires were compared. Study-wide points: Relative to benign nodules, malignant thyroid tumors were reportedly characterized by significantly elevated TCR beta diversity in blood and tumor.

This clone counts as medium-sized. The antigen is undetermined. Every patient underwent thyroid surgery untreated. Under the authors' procedure: What underpinned the distant-metastasis classifier for papillary thyroid cancer was the set of CDR3 differences across clinicopathological groups. TCRdb redid the clone calls on the PCR reads using MiXCR. In this record, the V and J calls reflect TCRdb's handling and not the investigators' own analysis. The sample contains around 26,000 clones, under 15% of which appear only once. The V gene lost 0 bases and the J gene lost 1 base, with 9 bases spanning the gap. Germline loops: CDR1 GTSNPN, CDR2 SVGIG (reference sequence). The CDR3 runs 14 residues.

The sequence derives from a female donor with papillary thyroid cancer or a benign thyroid nodule (not recorded which). Some clones in this sample may be carry-over from other donors' samples. The sequencing input was blood. The genes are TRBV30 and TRBJ2-5, with D unresolved. CDR3 loop: CAWSVRDRQETQYF. CDR3 in DNA: TGTGCCTGGAGTGTACGCGACCGCCAAGAGACCCAGTACTTC. The variable domain in full, with the rest retrieved from reference TRBV30 and TRBJ2-5, is SQTIHQWPATLVQPVGSPLSLECTVEGTSNPNLYWYRQAAGRGLQLLFYSVGIGQISSEVPQNLSASRPQDRQFILSSKKLLLSDSGFYLCAWSVRDRQETQYFGPGTRLLVL.